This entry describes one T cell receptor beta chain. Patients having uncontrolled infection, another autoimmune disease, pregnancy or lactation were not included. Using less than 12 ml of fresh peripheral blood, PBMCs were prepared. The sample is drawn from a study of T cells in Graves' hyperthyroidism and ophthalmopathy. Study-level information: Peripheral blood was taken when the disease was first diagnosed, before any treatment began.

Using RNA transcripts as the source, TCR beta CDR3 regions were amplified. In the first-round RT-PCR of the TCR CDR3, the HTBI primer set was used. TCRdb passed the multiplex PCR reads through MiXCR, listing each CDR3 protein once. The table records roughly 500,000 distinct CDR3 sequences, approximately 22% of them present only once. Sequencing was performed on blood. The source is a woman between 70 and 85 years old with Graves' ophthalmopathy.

CDR3 sequence (DNA): TGTGCCAGTATCGGACAGATGAACACTGAAGCTTTCTTT. Amino acid sequence: CASIGQMNTEAFF. The genes are TRBV19 and TRBJ1-1; a possible D gene is TRBD1 (6 bases). In germline, CDR1 is LNHDA, CDR2 SQIVND (reference sequence). CDR3 length: 13 amino acids. V was cut by 7 bases and J by 0 bases, with 9 bases left in between.